This is a list of T cell receptor beta chains from one sample in a study of Ad26.COV2.S vaccination and SARS-CoV-2 variants. Assay: immunoSEQ multiplex PCR; the TCRdb copy retains only in-frame clones and omits some. Here the sample spans hundreds of thousands of clones, around 89% being singletons. The sample consisted of peripheral blood, taken in a trial of Ad26.COV2.S vaccine versus placebo. The receptors stem from a person between 18 and 60 years old who received the Ad26.COV2.S COVID-19 vaccine or a placebo. The CDR3 runs from the conserved cysteine through the conserved F or W. A D gene is named only where the DNA matches it firmly. Part of the rows lack a size; the others show once, few, many or a class for expanded clones.

clone size	J gene	V gene	CDR3 length	D gene	CDR3 DNA	CDR3 protein
.	TRBJ2-2	TRBV5-6	15	TRBD2	TGTGCCAGCAGCTTCCTAGCGGGCCTCACCGGGGAGCTGTTTTTT	CASSFLAGLTGELFF
.	TRBJ1-4	TRBV11-2	15	.	TGTGCCAGCAGCTTATTTGGGGGGCGGGTTGAAAAACTGTTTTTT	CASSLFGGRVEKLFF
.	TRBJ1-5	TRBV3-1/TRBV3-2	14	.	TGTGCCAGCAGCCTAAGACCGGCCGGGGAGCCCCAGCATTTT	CASSLRPAGEPQHF
once	TRBJ1-5	TRBV6-5	15	.	TGTGCCAGCAGGGTGGGATCTTATAGCAATCAGCCCCAGCATTTT	CASRVGSYSNQPQHF
.	TRBJ2-1	TRBV29-1	13	.	TGCAGCGTTGAACTTTTAGCGCACGATGAGCAGTTCTTC	CSVELLAHDEQFF
.	TRBJ1-1	TRBV3-1/TRBV3-2	14	.	TGTGCCAGCAGCCGGCGTTTGAGGGGGACTGAAGCTTTCTTT	CASSRRLRGTEAFF
.	TRBJ2-1	TRBV19	16	.	TGTGCCAGTAACCCATGGGGGGTAGGGGATCAATATGAGCAGTTCTTC	CASNPWGVGDQYEQFF
.	TRBJ2-1	TRBV3-1/TRBV3-2	13	TRBD2	TGTGCCACCCGGACTAGCGGGGACAATGAGCAGTTCTTC	CATRTSGDNEQFF
.	TRBJ2-1	TRBV9	14	.	TGTGCCAGCAGCGTATCGGGGACCTCTGGTGAGCAGTTCTTC	CASSVSGTSGEQFF
.	TRBJ2-7	TRBV27	13	.	TGTGCCAGCAGTTTATCGAAGGGGATCGAGCAGTACTTC	CASSLSKGIEQYF
.	TRBJ1-4	TRBV19	16	.	TGTGCCAGTCAGAAAACCAGGGGTGCAACTAATGAAAAACTGTTTTTT	CASQKTRGATNEKLFF
.	TRBJ1-3	TRBV6-5	14	.	TGTGCCAGCAGTAAGGACTATGCTGGAAACACCATATATTTT	CASSKDYAGNTIYF
.	TRBJ1-1	TRBV13	13	TRBD1	TGTGCCAGCAGCCAGTACAGGGGGCGCGCGGCTTTCTTT	CASSQYRGRAAFF
.	TRBJ1-2	TRBV25-1	17	TRBD1	TGTGCCAGCAGTAAATCCGGGACAGGGGCCTATAACTATGGCTACACCTTC	CASSKSGTGAYNYGYTF
few	TRBJ1-2	TRBV19	15	.	TGTGCCAGTAGCCAGCTATTCCGGGGCTCATATGGCTACACCTTC	CASSQLFRGSYGYTF
.	TRBJ2-1	TRBV24-1	16	.	TGTGCCACCAGTGGCGAGGACAGAGGCTCCTACAATGAGCAGTTCTTC	CATSGEDRGSYNEQFF
.	TRBJ2-7	TRBV6-2/TRBV6-3	20	.	TGTGCCAGCAGCCCAATTCCGGGACAGGGCCCGGGAGCGGGGGTATACGAGCAGTACTTC	CASSPIPGQGPGAGVYEQYF
.	TRBJ1-1	TRBV3-1/TRBV3-2	15	.	TGTGCCAGCAGCCAAATGCCCACGGGGCTCACTGAAGCTTTCTTT	CASSQMPTGLTEAFF
.	TRBJ2-2	TRBV19	15	TRBD1	TGTGCCAGTACCCTCACAGGGGGCGCCACCGGGGAGCTGTTTTTT	CASTLTGGATGELFF
.	TRBJ1-2	TRBV18	15	TRBD1	TGTGCCAGCTCACCAATTAGGGCAGGGGGCCTTGGCTACACCTTC	CASSPIRAGGLGYTF
.	TRBJ2-3	TRBV30	14	TRBD1	TGTGCCTGGACCCGGACAGGGGGCGAAGATACGCAGTATTTT	CAWTRTGGEDTQYF
.	TRBJ2-7	TRBV29-1	13	TRBD1	TGCAGGATCCGCGGGACAGGTACCCACGAGCAGTACTTC	CRIRGTGTHEQYF
.	TRBJ2-3	TRBV7-2	15	.	TGTGCCAGCAGCTTAGTGGCCAGCTGGGCAGATACGCAGTATTTT	CASSLVASWADTQYF
.	TRBJ1-6	TRBV4-2	13	.	TGTGCCAGCAGCCAAGATCCGGATTCACCCCTCCACTTT	CASSQDPDSPLHF
.	TRBJ2-1	TRBV7-2	16	TRBD2	TGTGCCAGCAGCTCGAGGACTAGCGGGAGTGCCAATGAGCAGTTCTTC	CASSSRTSGSANEQFF
.	TRBJ2-3	TRBV7-2	17	.	TGTGCCAGCAGCTTAGCGCGCAGGGTGGTCGGCACAGATACGCAGTATTTT	CASSLARRVVGTDTQYF